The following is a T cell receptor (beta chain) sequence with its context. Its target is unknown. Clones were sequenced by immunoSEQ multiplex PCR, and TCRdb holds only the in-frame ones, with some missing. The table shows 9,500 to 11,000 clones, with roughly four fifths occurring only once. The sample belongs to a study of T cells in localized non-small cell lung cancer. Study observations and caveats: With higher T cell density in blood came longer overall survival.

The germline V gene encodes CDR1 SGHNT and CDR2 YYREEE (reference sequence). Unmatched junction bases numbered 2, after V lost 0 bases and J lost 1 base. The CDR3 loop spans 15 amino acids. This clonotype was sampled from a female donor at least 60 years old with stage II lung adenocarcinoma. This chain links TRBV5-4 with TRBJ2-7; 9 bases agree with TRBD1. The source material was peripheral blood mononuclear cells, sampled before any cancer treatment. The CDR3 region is CASSLAGTGSYEQYF. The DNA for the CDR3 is TGTGCCAGCAGCTTGGCCGGGACAGGGTCCTACGAGCAGTACTTC.